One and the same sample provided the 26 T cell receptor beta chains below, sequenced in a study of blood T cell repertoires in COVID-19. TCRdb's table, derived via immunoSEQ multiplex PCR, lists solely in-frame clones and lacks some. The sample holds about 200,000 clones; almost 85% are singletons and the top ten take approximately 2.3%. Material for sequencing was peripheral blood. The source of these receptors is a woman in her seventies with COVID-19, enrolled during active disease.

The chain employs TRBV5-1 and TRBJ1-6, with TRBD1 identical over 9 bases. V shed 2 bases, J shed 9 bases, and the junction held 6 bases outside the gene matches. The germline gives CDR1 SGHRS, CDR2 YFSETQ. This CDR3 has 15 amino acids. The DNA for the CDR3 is TGCGCCAGCAGCTTCCGGGACAGGGAAACTTCACCCCTCCACTTT. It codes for CASSFRDRETSPLHF.

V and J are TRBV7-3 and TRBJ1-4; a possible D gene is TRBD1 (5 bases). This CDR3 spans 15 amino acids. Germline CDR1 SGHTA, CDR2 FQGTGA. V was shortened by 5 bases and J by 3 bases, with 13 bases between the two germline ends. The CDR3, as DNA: TGTGCCAGCAGCCGCGGGACTTCTTCTAATGAAAAACTGTTTTTT. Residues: CASSRGTSSNEKLFF.

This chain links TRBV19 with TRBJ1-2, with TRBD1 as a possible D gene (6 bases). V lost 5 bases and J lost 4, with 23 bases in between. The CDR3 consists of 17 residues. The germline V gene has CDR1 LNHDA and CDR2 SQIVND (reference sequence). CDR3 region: CASSGKTGFRAGYGYTF. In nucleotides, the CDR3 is TGTGCCAGTAGTGGAAAGACAGGATTCAGGGCCGGCTATGGCTACACCTTC.

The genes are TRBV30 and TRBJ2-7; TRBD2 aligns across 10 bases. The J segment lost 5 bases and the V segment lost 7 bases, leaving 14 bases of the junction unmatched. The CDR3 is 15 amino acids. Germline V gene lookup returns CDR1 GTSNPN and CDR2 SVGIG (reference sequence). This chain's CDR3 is CAFQSPGLARHEQYF. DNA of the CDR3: TGTGCCTTCCAGTCTCCGGGACTAGCGAGACACGAGCAGTACTTC. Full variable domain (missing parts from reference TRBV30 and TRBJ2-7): SQTIHQWPATLVQPVGSPLSLECTVEGTSNPNLYWYRQAAGRGLQLLFYSVGIGQISSEVPQNLSASRPQDRQFILSSKKLLLSDSGFYLCAFQSPGLARHEQYFGPGTRLTVT.

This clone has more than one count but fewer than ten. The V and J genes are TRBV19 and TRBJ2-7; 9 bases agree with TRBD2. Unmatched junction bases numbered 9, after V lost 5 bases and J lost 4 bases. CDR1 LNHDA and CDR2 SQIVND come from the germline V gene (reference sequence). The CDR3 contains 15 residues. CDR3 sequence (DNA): TGTGCCAGTAGTCCCCGGGGAGCGGGAGGTTACGAGCAGTACTTC. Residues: CASSPRGAGGYEQYF.

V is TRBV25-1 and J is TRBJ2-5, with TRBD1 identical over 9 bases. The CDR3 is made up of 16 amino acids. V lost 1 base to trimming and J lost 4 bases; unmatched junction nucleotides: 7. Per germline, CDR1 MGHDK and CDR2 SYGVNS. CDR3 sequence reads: CASSEWGGQGRETQYF. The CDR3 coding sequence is TGTGCCAGCAGTGAATGGGGGGGACAGGGAAGAGAGACCCAGTACTTC.

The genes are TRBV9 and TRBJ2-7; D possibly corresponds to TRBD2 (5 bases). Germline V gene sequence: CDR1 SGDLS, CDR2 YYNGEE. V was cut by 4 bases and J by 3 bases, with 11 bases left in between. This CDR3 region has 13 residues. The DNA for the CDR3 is TGTGCCAGCAGCCCGATGAGCGGCTACGAGCAGTACTTC. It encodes CASSPMSGYEQYF.

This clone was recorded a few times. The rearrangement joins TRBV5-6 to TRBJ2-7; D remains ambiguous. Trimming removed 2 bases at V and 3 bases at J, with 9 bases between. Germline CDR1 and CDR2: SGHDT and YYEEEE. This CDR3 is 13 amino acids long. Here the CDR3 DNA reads TGTGCCAGCAGCTTAGTTACTAACTACGAGCAGTACTTC. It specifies CASSLVTNYEQYF.

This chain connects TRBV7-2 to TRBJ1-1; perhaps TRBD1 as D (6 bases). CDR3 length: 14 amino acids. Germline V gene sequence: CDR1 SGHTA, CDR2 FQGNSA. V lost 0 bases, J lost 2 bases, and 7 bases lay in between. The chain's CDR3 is CASSLAQGNTEAFF. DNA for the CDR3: TGTGCCAGCAGCTTAGCACAGGGAAACACTGAAGCTTTCTTT.

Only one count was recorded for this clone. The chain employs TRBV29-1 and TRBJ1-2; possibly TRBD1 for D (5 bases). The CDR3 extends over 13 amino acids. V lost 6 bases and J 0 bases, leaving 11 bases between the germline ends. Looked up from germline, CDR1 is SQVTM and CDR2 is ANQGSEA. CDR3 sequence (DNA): TGCAGCGTCCAGGGAACAGCTAACTATGGCTACACCTTC. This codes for CSVQGTANYGYTF. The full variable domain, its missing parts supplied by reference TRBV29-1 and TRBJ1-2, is SAVISQKPSRDICQRGTSLTIQCQVDSQVTMMFWYRQQPGQSLTLIATANQGSEATYESGFVIDKFPISRPNLTFSTLTVSNMSPEDSSIYLCSVQGTANYGYTFGSGTRLTVV.

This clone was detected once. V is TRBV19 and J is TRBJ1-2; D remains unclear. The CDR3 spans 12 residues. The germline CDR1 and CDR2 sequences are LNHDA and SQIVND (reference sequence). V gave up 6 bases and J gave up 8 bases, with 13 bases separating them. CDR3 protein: CASSPQAGGYTF. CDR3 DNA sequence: TGTGCCAGTAGCCCTCAAGCGGGCGGCTACACCTTC.

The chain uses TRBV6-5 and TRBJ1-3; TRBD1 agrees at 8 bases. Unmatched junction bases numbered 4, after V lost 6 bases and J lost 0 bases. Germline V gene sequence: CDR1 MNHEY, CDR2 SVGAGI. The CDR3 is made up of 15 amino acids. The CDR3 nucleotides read TGTGCCAGCAGCCGCGGGACAGGCTCTGGAAACACCATATATTTT. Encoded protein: CASSRGTGSGNTIYF.

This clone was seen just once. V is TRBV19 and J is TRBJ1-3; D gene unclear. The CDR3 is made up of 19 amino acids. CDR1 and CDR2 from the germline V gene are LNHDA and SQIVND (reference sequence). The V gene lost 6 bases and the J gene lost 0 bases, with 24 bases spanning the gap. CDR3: CASSIIYPPTPYSGNTIYF. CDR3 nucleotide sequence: TGTGCCAGTAGCATTATATACCCTCCCACACCATACTCTGGAAACACCATATATTTT.

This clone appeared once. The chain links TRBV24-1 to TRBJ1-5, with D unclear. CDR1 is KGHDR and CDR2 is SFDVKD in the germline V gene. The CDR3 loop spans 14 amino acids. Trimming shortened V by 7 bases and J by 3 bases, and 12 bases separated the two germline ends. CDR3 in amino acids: CATSRDNTNQPQHF. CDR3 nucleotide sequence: TGTGCCACCAGCCGCGACAACACCAATCAGCCCCAGCATTTT.

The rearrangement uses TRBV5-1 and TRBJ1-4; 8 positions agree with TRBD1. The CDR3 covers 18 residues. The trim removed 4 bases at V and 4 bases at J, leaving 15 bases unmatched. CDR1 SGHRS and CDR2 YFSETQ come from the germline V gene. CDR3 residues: CASSARTGREGGNEKLFF. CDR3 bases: TGCGCCAGCAGCGCCAGGACAGGGCGTGAAGGAGGTAATGAAAAACTGTTTTTT.

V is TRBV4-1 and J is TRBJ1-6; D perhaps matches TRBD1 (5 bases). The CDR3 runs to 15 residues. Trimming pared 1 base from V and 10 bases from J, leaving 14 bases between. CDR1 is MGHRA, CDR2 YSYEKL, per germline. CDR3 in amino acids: CASSQVGQGGSPLHF. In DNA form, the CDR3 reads TGCGCCAGCAGCCAAGTGGGGCAGGGAGGCTCACCCCTCCACTTT.

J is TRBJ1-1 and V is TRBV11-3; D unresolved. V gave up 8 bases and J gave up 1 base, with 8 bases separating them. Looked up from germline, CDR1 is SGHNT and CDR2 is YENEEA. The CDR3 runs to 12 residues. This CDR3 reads CASLAENTEAFF. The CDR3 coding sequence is TGTGCCAGCCTGGCGGAGAACACTGAAGCTTTCTTT.

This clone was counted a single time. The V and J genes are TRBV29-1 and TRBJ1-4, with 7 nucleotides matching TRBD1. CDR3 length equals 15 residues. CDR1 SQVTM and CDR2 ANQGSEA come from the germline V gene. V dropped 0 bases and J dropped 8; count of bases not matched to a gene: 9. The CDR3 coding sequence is TGCAGCGTTGAAGATCGGGACAGTCGCGGGGAAAAACTGTTTTTT. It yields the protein CSVEDRDSRGEKLFF.

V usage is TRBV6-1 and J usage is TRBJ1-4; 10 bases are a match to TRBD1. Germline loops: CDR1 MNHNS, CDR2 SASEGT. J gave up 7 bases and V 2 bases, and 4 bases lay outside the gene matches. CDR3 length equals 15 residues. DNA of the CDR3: TGTGCCAGCAGTGAACAGGGACAGGGGCCTGAAAAACTGTTTTTT. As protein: CASSEQGQGPEKLFF.

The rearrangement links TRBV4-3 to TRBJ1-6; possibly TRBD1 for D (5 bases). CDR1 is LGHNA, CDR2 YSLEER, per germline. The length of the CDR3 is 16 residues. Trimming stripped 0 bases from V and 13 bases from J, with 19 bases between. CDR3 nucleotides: TGCGCCAGCAGCCAAGAGTTTCCAGGGATTAATTGGCCCCTCCACTTT. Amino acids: CASSQEFPGINWPLHF.

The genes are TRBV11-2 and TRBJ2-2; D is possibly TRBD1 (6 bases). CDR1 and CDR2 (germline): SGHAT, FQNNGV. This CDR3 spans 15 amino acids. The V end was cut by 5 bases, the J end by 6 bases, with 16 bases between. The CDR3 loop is CASSLIRGKAGELFF. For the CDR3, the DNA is TGTGCCAGCAGCCTTATCAGGGGAAAAGCCGGGGAGCTGTTTTTT.

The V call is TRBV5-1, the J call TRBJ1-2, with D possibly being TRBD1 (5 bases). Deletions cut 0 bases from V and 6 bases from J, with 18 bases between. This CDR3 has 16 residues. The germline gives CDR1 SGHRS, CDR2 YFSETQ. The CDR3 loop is CASSLESVVGAHGYTF. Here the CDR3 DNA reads TGCGCCAGCAGCTTGGAAAGCGTGGTAGGGGCCCATGGCTACACCTTC.

CDR3 sequence: CASSLFDSYNEQFF. The CDR3 nucleotides read TGTGCCAGCAGCTTGTTCGACAGCTACAATGAGCAGTTCTTC. The rearrangement uses TRBV5-5 and TRBJ2-1, with a tentative D call TRBD1 (5 bases). The CDR3 has 14 amino acids. The V end was cut by 1 base, the J end by 3 bases, with 8 bases between. Germline CDR1 and CDR2: SGHKS and YYEKEE (reference sequence).

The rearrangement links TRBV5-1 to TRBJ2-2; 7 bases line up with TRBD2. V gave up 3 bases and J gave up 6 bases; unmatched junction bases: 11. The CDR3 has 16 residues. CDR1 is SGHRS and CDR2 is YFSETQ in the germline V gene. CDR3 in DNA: TGCGCCAGCAGCTGGTCGCCCGGGGGGTCGGCCGGGGAGCTGTTTTTT. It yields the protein CASSWSPGGSAGELFF. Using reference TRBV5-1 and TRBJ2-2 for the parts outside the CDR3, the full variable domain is KAGVTQTPRYLIKTRGQQVTLSCSPISGHRSVSWYQQTPGQGLQFLFEYFSETQRNKGNFPGRFSGRQFSNSRSEMNVSTLELGDSALYLCASSWSPGGSAGELFFGEGSRLTVL.

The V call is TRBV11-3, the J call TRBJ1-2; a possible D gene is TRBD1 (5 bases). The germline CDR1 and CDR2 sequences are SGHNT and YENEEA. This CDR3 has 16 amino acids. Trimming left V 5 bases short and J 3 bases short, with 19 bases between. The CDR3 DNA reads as TGTGCCAGCAGCGTCTTTTCCGGGACTGCGGACTATGGCTACACCTTC. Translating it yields CASSVFSGTADYGYTF.

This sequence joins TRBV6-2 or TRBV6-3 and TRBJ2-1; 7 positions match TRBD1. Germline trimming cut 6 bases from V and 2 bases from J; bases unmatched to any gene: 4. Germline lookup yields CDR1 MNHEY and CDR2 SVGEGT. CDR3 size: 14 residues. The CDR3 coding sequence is TGTGCCAGCAGACCTGGGACAGCCTACAATGAGCAGTTCTTC. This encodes CASRPGTAYNEQFF.